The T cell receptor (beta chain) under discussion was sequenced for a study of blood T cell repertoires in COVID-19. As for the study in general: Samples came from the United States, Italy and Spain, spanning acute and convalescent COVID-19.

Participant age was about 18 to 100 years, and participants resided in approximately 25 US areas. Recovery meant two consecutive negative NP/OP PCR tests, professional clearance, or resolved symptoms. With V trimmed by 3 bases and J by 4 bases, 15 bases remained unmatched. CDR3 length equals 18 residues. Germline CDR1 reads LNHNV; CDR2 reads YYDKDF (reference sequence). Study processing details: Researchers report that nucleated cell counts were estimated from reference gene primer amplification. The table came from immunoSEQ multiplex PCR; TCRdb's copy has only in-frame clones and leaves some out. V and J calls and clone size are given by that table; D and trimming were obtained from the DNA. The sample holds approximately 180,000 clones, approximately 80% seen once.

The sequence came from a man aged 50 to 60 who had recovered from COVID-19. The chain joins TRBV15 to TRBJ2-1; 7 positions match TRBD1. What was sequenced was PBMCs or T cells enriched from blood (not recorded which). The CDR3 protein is CATSRPSTGKYQYNEQFF. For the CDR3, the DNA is TGTGCCACCAGCAGGCCCTCGACAGGGAAATACCAATACAATGAGCAGTTCTTC. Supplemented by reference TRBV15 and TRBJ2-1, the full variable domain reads DAMVIQNPRYQVTQFGKPVTLSCSQTLNHNVMYWYQQKSSQAPKLLFHYYDKDFNNEADTPDNFQSRRPNTSFCFLDIRSPGLGDTAMYLCATSRPSTGKYQYNEQFFGPGTRLTVL.